A single sample is the source of the 10 T cell receptor beta chains below, sequenced in a study of T-cell memory formation after mild COVID-19. TCRdb reprocessed the 5' RACE reads via MiXCR and lists one record per CDR3 protein. The data contain 200,000 or so distinct CDR3 sequences, approximately 10% of them singletons. The sequenced sample was PBMCs or a T cell subset sorted from them (not recorded which). These receptors came from a young man who had mild COVID-19 (a few samples of this study predate the infection). Cell type and time point are not known.

This clonotype came up a few times. The chain links TRBV2 to TRBJ1-2, with D perhaps matching TRBD1 (6 bases). In germline, CDR1 is SNHLY, CDR2 FYNNEI. The CDR3 runs to 14 residues. The germline V and J ends were trimmed by 5 bases and 4 bases, with 14 bases remaining between them. CDR3 loop: CASSPLGTSYGYTF. The CDR3 DNA follows: TGTGCCAGCAGTCCCCTTGGGACAAGCTATGGCTACACCTTC.

This clonotype showed up just a few times. The rearrangement joins TRBV29-1 to TRBJ1-1, with 9 bases aligning to TRBD1. With 4 bases clipped from V and 1 base from J, the junction kept 4 bases outside the gene matches. The CDR3 sequence is 14 residues long. Germline values: CDR1 SQVTM, CDR2 ANQGSEA. The CDR3 spells CSVVGQGTNTEAFF. Written as DNA, the CDR3 is TGCAGCGTTGTAGGACAGGGGACGAACACTGAAGCTTTCTTT.

This clonotype was counted only a few times. The V call is TRBV12-5, the J call TRBJ2-3; D unclear. The CDR3 is 13 residues long. Trimming stripped 3 bases from V and 1 base from J, with 5 bases between. The germline CDR1 and CDR2 sequences are LGHNT and FRNRAP. The CDR3 sequence is CASGFTGTDTQYF. As DNA, the CDR3 is TGTGCTAGTGGTTTTACAGGCACAGATACGCAGTATTTT. The full variable domain, its missing parts supplied by reference TRBV12-5 and TRBJ2-3, is DARVTQTPRHKVTEMGQEVTMRCQPILGHNTVFWYRQTMMQGLELLAYFRNRAPLDDSGMPKDRFSAEMPDATLATLKIQPSEPRDSAVYFCASGFTGTDTQYFGPGTRLTVL.

A few counts support this clonotype. The V call is TRBV7-2, the J call TRBJ2-1; no clear D gene. CDR1 is SGHTA and CDR2 is FQGNSA in the germline V gene. V was trimmed by 7 bases and J by 3 bases, leaving 10 bases between them. The CDR3 sequence is 13 residues long. This chain's CDR3 is CASTLSYYNEQFF. The CDR3 nucleotides read TGTGCCAGCACCCTAAGTTACTACAATGAGCAGTTCTTC.

The chain uses TRBV5-8 and TRBJ2-1; 8 bases fit TRBD1. Germline V lookup: CDR1 SGHTS, CDR2 YDEGEE. V lost 4 bases and J lost 9; bases outside the gene matches: 6. This CDR3 contains 13 residues. CDR3 coding DNA: TGTGCCAGCAGCCAGGACAGGGCTGGTGAGCAGTTCTTC. The encoded protein is CASSQDRAGEQFF. Combining the CDR3 with reference TRBV5-8 and TRBJ2-1 gives the whole variable domain EAGVTQSPTHLIKTRGQQATLRCSPISGHTSVYWYQQALGLGLQFLLWYDEGEERNRGNFPPRFSGRQFPNYSSELNVNALELEDSALYLCASSQDRAGEQFFGPGTRLTVL.

In its sample, this clonotype was seen a few times. V gene TRBV7-2 combines with J gene TRBJ2-3; D not resolved. The CDR3 totals 14 residues. CDR1 and CDR2 from the germline V gene are SGHTA and FQGNSA. The V gene lost 5 bases and the J gene lost 5 bases, with 14 bases spanning the gap. The CDR3 DNA sequence: TGTGCCAGCAGCCCCAGGCTCAGCGAAGATACGCAGTATTTT. This codes for CASSPRLSEDTQYF.

This clonotype has a count of ten or more. The DNA of the CDR3 is TGTGCCAGCAGCTTGGGACAGGGAGGCGAGCAGTACTTC. Translated: CASSLGQGGEQYF. The rearrangement joins TRBV7-9 to TRBJ2-7, with 9 bases identical to TRBD1. V lost 3 bases and J lost 6; bases outside the gene matches: 3. Germline V gene data show CDR1 as SEHNR and CDR2 as FQNEAQ (reference sequence). This CDR3 has 13 residues.

The sample holds a few counts of this clonotype. The V gene is TRBV24-1, the J gene TRBJ2-7; TRBD2 agrees at 7 bases. Losses at the gene ends were 2 bases for V and 4 bases for J; bases not matched to a gene: 7. The CDR3 spans 15 residues. Germline CDR1 reads KGHDR; CDR2 reads SFDVKD. The CDR3: CATSDWERGLYEQYF. In DNA, the CDR3 is TGTGCCACCAGTGATTGGGAGCGGGGTTTATACGAGCAGTACTTC.

At least ten counts were recorded for this clonotype. The J gene is TRBJ1-6, the V gene TRBV7-2, with D possibly being TRBD1 (5 bases). The germline V gene has CDR1 SGHTA and CDR2 FQGNSA. Deletions cut 8 bases from V and 7 bases from J, with 9 bases between. This CDR3 contains 12 residues. CDR3 sequence (DNA): TGTGCCAGCCGGGAGGGGAATTCACCCCTCCACTTT. It is translated as CASREGNSPLHF.

This clonotype was counted between two and nine times. The chain recombines TRBV29-1 with TRBJ1-1, with unresolved D. The germline V gene has CDR1 SQVTM and CDR2 ANQGSEA. V was trimmed by 3 bases and J by 0 bases, leaving 8 bases between them. The CDR3 is 13 residues long. Here the CDR3 DNA reads TGCAGCGTTGAGGGTTGGGTGAACACTGAAGCTTTCTTT. It translates to CSVEGWVNTEAFF.